This T cell receptor (beta chain) was identified during a study of blood T cells in healthy people across ages. General study points: More naive CD4+ cells and higher diversity were found in long-lived than in aged donors.

Sample-barcoded 5' priming and a J-beta primer mix drove a second PCR of roughly 6 to 12 cycles. TCRdb recomputed calls from the 5' RACE reads with MiXCR, one row per CDR3 protein. This repertoire shows 750,000 to 950,000 distinct CDR3 sequences, roughly 26% found once; its top ten account for around 3%. This clonotype was detected only a few times. Its target is unknown. The germline V and J ends were trimmed by 5 bases and 5 bases, with 6 bases remaining between them. CDR1 is KGHDR, CDR2 SFDVKD, per germline. CDR3 length: 12 residues. These data were also filed under a second study, of T cells of mothers and their children. Per that paper: Mothers and children who were related shared slightly more overlap than unrelated pairs, but not significantly more.

Source material: blood. This sequence originates from a boy between 10 and 17 years old in good health. The chain combines TRBV24-1 with TRBJ2-1; D remains ambiguous. The CDR3, as DNA: TGTGCCACCAGTGGCCGGGACAATGAGCAGTTCTTC. The encoded protein is CATSGRDNEQFF.